This T cell receptor beta chain was obtained from a study of T cell responses to AZD1222 COVID-19 vaccine (dated by TCRdb to the early 2020s). For context, the study as a whole: A total of 233 trial participants underwent TCR sequencing, of whom about 210 received two doses of AZD1222 and around 25 received two doses of the MenACWY control vaccine. Trial participants were enrolled into age subgroups of 18-55, 56-69 and 70-plus years, which contained 148, 28 and 57 TCR-sequenced participants, respectively.

This clone appeared a few times. The specificity of this receptor is unknown. Base qualities were left out, and no much larger clone turns up one base away. Taken with the paper, the label for time point translates to: about 28 days (+/-7) after the second vaccine dose. In the paper's terms, the treatment or condition label means: meningococcal conjugate vaccine given as trial control. Vaccinee samples came from UK trials COV001 and COV002, including a single-blind randomized controlled phase 2/3 trial of AZD1222 (ChAdOx1 nCoV-19) in healthy adults. For TCRbeta chain sequencing, PBMC samples from trial participants were taken at day 0 and at day 28 after the second dose. The CDR3 regions of human TCRbeta chains were analyzed by immunosequencing. In the authors' own workflow: Repertoire TCRs were matched against a reference library of SARS-CoV-2-specific TCRs generated with the MIRA antigen-specificity platform. Breadth was defined as the fraction of unique TCRs that were SARS-CoV-2-associated, and depth was defined as the fraction of total T cells that were SARS-CoV-2-associated. Using the MIRA data, every spike-specific TCR was mapped to the spike region that the TCR reacted to and assigned to either a CD4 or a CD8 class. Log10-transformed breadth and depth values were compared by one-way ANOVA with Sidak's multiple comparisons tests. The table comes from immuneACCESS by way of TCRdb, which keeps in-frame sequences with V and J called. Part of the clones is missing from these tables; in studies checked, under half for an unresolved V gene and the rest for unknown reasons. The V and J calls and clone size were taken over from that table, and D and trimming were inferred from the DNA. Across this sample there are over 150,000 clones, with around 93% seen only once. 1% of the sample goes to the ten largest clones.

The study at large found these results: In the small 56-69-year group, the increase in depth fell short of significance, most likely because of low power. A significant rise in spike-specific TCR breadth and depth was observed after two AZD1222 doses relative to day 0 and relative to MenACWY recipients. Most participants were white British and females outnumbered males, and the authors suggested that clonal diversity may have been underestimated. Because no samples from the day 14 peak response were available, repertoires could be characterized only after the peak T cell response. Conclusions about previously exposed vaccinees are limited, since just six AZD1222 recipients were seropositive for SARS-CoV-2 at baseline. Epitopes outside the regions mutated in the B.1.351 and B.1.1.7 variants were reportedly recognized by nearly half of the unique spike-specific TCRs. The vaccine-associated CD4 TCRs covered the entire spike protein, and the dominant responses fell in regions 160-218 and 743-854.

The CDR3, from cysteine to phenylalanine, totals 14 residues. Of the read, only the CDR3 DNA is kept; its 42 bases are in frame from base 1. CDR1 and CDR2 are drawn from the germline V gene: SNHLY, FYNNEI. V and J are trimmed by 7 bases and 3 bases, and the gene matches miss 8 bases of the junction. The receptor was derived from an adult who received the MenACWY meningococcal vaccine as a control. Sequenced material: peripheral blood, taken 28 days after the second dose of the MenACWY control vaccine. The chain employs TRBV2 and TRBJ1-2, and 7 junction bases match TRBD1. CDR3 sequence: CASNRQGLDYGYTF. The sequence in DNA is TGTGCCAGCAATAGACAGGGCTTAGACTATGGCTACACCTTC.